This TCR beta chain derives from a study of blood T cell repertoires in COVID-19. Overall study: Sample material is recorded as cDNA or gDNA derived from T cells, B-cell-depleted T cells, or PBMCs.

Clones were read by immunoSEQ multiplex PCR, and TCRdb kept only the in-frame ones, dropping some. The profile shows 200,000 or so clones, just under 85% of them singletons. This CDR3 comprises 12 residues. Trimming took off 3 bases at V and 3 bases at J, with 6 bases between the two ends. This clone was counted once. Participants, 18 to 89 years old, spanned about 26 US areas. Cohorts were determined from participant-reported clinical history. The chain employs TRBV12-3 or TRBV12-4 and TRBJ2-7; D is unclear. The sample consisted of PBMCs or T cells enriched from blood (not recorded which). This sequence was found in a woman in her thirties or forties with acute COVID-19. Here the CDR3 reads CASSLVDYEQYF. CDR3 DNA sequence: TGTGCCAGCAGTTTGGTAGACTACGAGCAGTACTTC.